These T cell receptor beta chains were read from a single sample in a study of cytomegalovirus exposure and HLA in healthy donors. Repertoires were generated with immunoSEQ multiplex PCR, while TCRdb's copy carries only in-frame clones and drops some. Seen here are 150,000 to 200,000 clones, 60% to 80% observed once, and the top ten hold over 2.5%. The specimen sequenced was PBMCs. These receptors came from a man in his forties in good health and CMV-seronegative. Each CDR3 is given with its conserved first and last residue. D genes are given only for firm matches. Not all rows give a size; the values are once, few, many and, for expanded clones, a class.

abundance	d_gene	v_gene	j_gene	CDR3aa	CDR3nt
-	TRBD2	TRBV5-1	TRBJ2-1	CASSLSPSTSTNEQFF	TGCGCCAGCAGCTTGTCACCCTCGACTAGCACCAATGAGCAGTTCTTC
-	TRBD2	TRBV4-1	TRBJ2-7	CASSQGTSGRAYEQYF	TGCGCCAGCAGCCAAGGGACTAGCGGGAGGGCCTACGAGCAGTACTTC
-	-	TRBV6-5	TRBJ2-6	CASSYSGSSGANVLTF	TGTGCCAGCAGTTACTCGGGGAGCTCTGGGGCCAACGTCCTGACTTTC
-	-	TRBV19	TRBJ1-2	CASSIDTGTRTNYGYTF	TGTGCCAGTAGTATAGATACCGGGACACGAACTAACTATGGCTACACCTTC
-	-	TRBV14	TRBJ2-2	CASSQELAGTGELFF	TGTGCCAGCAGCCAAGAACTAGCTGGCACCGGGGAGCTGTTTTTT
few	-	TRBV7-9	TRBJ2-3	CASSLAGSTDTQYF	TGTGCCAGCAGCTTAGCCGGGAGCACAGATACGCAGTATTTT
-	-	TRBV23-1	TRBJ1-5	CASSLLPVVQPQHF	TGCGCCAGCAGTCTTCTACCGGTAGTACAGCCCCAGCATTTT
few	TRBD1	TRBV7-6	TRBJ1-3	CASSHRQGSSGNTIYF	TGTGCCAGCAGCCACAGACAGGGTTCTAGTGGAAACACCATATATTTT
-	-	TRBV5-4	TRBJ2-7	CASSSPRDGSLVGEQYF	TGTGCCAGCAGCTCACCACGGGACGGGAGCCTAGTCGGCGAGCAGTACTTC
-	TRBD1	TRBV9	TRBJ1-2	CASSAGTGGYGYTF	TGTGCCAGCAGCGCCGGGACAGGGGGCTATGGCTACACCTTC
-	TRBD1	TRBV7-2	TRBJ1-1	CASSLAHRGMAFF	TGTGCCAGCAGCTTAGCCCACAGGGGTATGGCTTTCTTT
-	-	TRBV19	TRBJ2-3	CASSTRARGDTQYF	TGTGCCAGTAGTACCCGGGCTCGGGGAGATACGCAGTATTTT
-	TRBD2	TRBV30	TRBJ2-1	CAWSEAGTYNEQFF	TGTGCCTGGAGTGAAGCGGGAACCTACAATGAGCAGTTCTTC
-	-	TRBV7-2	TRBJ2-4	CASSLSTEAKNIQYF	TGTGCCAGCAGCCTTTCGACTGAAGCCAAAAACATTCAGTACTTC
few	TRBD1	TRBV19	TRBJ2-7	CASSKLGQGGEQYF	TGTGCCAGTAGCAAACTGGGACAGGGCGGCGAGCAGTACTTC
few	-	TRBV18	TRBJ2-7	CASSPLQAGVGEQYF	TGTGCCAGCTCACCACTCCAAGCAGGGGTGGGCGAGCAGTACTTC
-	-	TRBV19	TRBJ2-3	CAIAYPGTDTQYF	TGTGCCATTGCGTACCCGGGTACAGATACGCAGTATTTT
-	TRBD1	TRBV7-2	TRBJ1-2	CASSLRTGSEGYTF	TGTGCCAGCAGCCTAAGGACAGGCTCGGAGGGCTACACCTTC
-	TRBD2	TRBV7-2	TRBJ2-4	CASSPRTSGGVKNIQYF	TGTGCCAGCAGCCCTAGGACTAGCGGGGGAGTCAAAAACATTCAGTACTTC
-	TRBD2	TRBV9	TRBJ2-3	CASSVTLAGGTDTQYF	TGTGCCAGCAGCGTGACTCTAGCGGGAGGGACAGATACGCAGTATTTT
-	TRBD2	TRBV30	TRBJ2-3	CAWSPGRTSGSPDTQYF	TGTGCCTGGAGTCCGGGAAGAACTAGCGGGAGTCCAGATACGCAGTATTTT
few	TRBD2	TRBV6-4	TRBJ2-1	CASSASGSSYNEQFF	TGTGCCAGCAGCGCTAGCGGGAGCTCCTACAATGAGCAGTTCTTC
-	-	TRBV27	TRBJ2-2	CASSLHTGELFF	TGTGCCAGCAGTCTCCACACCGGGGAGCTGTTTTTT
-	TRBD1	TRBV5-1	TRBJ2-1	CASSWDRAPYNEQFF	TGCGCCAGCAGCTGGGACAGGGCCCCCTACAATGAGCAGTTCTTC
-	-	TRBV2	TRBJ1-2	CASKLEGPSGYTF	TGTGCCAGCAAGTTGGAGGGTCCCTCTGGCTACACCTTC
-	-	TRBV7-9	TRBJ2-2	CASSLYRENTGELFF	TGTGCCAGCAGCTTATACAGGGAAAACACCGGGGAGCTGTTTTTT
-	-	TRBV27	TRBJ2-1	CANNNEQFF	TGTGCCAACAACAATGAGCAGTTCTTC
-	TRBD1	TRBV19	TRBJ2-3	CASSIGTGSTDTQYF	TGTGCCAGTAGTATTGGGACAGGAAGCACAGATACGCAGTATTTT
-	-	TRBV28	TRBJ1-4	CASRPQNLNEKLFF	TGTGCCAGCAGACCACAGAACCTTAATGAAAAACTGTTTTTT
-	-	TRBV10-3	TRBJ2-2	CAISGLIIGTGELFF	TGTGCCATCAGTGGGTTGATCATCGGCACCGGGGAGCTGTTTTTT
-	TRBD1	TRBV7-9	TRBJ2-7	CASSYSTGEREQYF	TGTGCCAGCAGCTACTCTACAGGGGAGCGGGAGCAGTACTTC
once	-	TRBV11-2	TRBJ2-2	CASSLSGGGGELFF	TGTGCCAGCAGCTTATCAGGAGGCGGCGGGGAGCTGTTTTTT
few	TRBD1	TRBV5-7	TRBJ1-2	CASSSSGGACYGYTF	TGTGCCAGCAGCTCCTCAGGGGGCGCGTGCTATGGCTACACCTTC
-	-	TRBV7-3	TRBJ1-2	CASSLGPDNYGYTF	TGTGCCAGCAGCTTAGGCCCAGATAACTATGGCTACACCTTC
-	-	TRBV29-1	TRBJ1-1	CSAVLTEAFF	TGCAGCGCTGTCCTCACTGAAGCTTTCTTT
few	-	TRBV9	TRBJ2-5	CASSVGPSQETQYF	TGTGCCAGCAGCGTAGGGCCCAGCCAAGAGACCCAGTACTTC
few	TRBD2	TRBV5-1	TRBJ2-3	CASSALAGGGTDTQYF	TGCGCCAGCAGCGCCTTAGCGGGGGGAGGAACAGATACGCAGTATTTT
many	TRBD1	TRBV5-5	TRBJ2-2	CASSQGQGARTGELFF	TGTGCCAGCAGCCAGGGACAGGGGGCTAGGACCGGGGAGCTGTTTTTT
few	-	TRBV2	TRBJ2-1	CACHYTGEDNEQFF	TGTGCCTGTCACTATACGGGAGAGGACAATGAGCAGTTCTTC
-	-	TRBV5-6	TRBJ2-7	CASSLVTDTGYEQYF	TGTGCCAGCAGCTTGGTAACGGACACAGGCTACGAGCAGTACTTC
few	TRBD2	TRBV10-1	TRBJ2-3	CASRGNAHRAGATDTQYF	TGCGCCAGTAGAGGCAATGCCCATCGCGCGGGAGCCACAGATACGCAGTATTTT